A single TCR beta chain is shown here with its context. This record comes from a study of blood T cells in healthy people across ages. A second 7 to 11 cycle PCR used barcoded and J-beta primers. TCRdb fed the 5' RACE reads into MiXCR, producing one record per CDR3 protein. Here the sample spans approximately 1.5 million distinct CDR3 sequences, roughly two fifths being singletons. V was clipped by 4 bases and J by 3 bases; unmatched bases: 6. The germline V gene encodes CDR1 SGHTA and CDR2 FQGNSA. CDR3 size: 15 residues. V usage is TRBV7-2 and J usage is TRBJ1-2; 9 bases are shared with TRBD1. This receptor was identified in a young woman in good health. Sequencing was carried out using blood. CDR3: CASSSGTGRDYGYTF. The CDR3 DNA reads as TGTGCCAGCAGCTCCGGGACAGGGCGGGACTATGGCTACACCTTC.